This entry describes one T cell receptor (beta chain). In Seattle, patients joined the study during active infection and were tracked longitudinally. This sample stems from a study of blood T cell repertoires in COVID-19. As for the study in general: Samples of COVID-19 (acute and convalescent) were obtained from the United States, Italy and Spain. Sample material is recorded as cDNA or gDNA derived from T cells, B-cell-depleted T cells, or PBMCs.

There are 18 residues in the CDR3. The germline V gene has CDR1 LNHDA and CDR2 SQIVND (reference sequence). J lost 0 bases, V lost 1 base, and 8 bases had no gene match. Per the study methods: Estimation of nucleated cell counts was performed using reference gene primer amplification. Using immunoSEQ multiplex PCR, the repertoire was profiled, and TCRdb retains in-frame clones only, with some absent. V, J and clone size derive from that table, while D and trimming were established from the DNA sequence. This table holds under 200,000 clones, over 80% found once. This TCR came from a man in his fifties or sixties with COVID-19, enrolled during active disease. This sequence joins TRBV19 and TRBJ1-5, with 8 positions matching TRBD1. The sequenced material came from peripheral blood. The DNA for the CDR3 is TGTGCCAGTAGTATAGCGTCGACAGGGGCTTCTAGCAATCAGCCCCAGCATTTT. This encodes CASSIASTGASSNQPQHF.